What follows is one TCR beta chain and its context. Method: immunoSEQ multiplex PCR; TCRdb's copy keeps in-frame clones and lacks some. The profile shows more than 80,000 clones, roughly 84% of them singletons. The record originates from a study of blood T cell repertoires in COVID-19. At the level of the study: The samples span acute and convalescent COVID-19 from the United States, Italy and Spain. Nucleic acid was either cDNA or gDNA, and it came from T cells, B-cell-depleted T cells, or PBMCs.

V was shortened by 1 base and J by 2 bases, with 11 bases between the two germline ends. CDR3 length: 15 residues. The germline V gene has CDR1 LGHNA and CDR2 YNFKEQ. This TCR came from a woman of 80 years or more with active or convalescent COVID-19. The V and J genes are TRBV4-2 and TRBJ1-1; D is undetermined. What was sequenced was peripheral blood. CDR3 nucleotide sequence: TGTGCCAGCAGCCAAGTCGGCCGGGGTAACACTGAAGCTTTCTTT. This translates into CASSQVGRGNTEAFF.